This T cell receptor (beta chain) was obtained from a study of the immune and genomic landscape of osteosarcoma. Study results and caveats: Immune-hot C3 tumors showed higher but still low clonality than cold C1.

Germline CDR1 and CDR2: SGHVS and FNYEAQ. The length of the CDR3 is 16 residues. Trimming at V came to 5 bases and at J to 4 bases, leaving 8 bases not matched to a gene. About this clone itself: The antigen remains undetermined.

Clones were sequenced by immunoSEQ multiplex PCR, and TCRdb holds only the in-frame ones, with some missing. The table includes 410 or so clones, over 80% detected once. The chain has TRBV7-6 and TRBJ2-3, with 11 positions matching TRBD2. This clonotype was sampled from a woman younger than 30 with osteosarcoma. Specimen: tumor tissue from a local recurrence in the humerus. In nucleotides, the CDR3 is TGTGCCAGCAGCCTTTCGGTTAGCGGGGGGGCAGATACGCAGTATTTT. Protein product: CASSLSVSGGADTQYF.